One sample yielded the 17 T cell receptor beta chains listed below, sequenced in a study of OX40 agonist ivuxolimab in advanced cancers. Using immunoSEQ multiplex PCR, the repertoire was profiled, and TCRdb retains in-frame clones only, with some absent. The table includes 70,000 to 90,000 clones, around four fifths detected once. Sequenced here: CD4+ or CD8+ T cells sorted from blood, sampled in a trial of the OX40 agonist ivuxolimab. Source of these receptors: an adult with an advanced solid tumor such as melanoma, head and neck, liver or kidney cancer.

The gene calls are TRBV6-5 and TRBJ1-1; D is unclear. This CDR3 has 12 residues. Germline-derived CDR1 and CDR2 are MNHEY and SVGAGI. The V end was cut by 5 bases, the J end by 0 bases, with 4 bases between. CDR3 bases: TGTGCCAGCAGTCGGATGAACACTGAAGCTTTCTTT. It yields the protein CASSRMNTEAFF.

The genes are TRBV15 and TRBJ1-2; 7 nucleotides align to TRBD1. The trim removed 3 bases at V and 5 bases at J, leaving 3 bases unmatched. CDR3 length: 13 amino acids. Germline CDR1 reads LNHNV; CDR2 reads YYDKDF (reference sequence). The CDR3 region is CATSSGDSYGYTF. The CDR3 nucleotides are TGTGCCACCAGCAGCGGGGACAGTTATGGCTACACCTTC.

The chain employs TRBV7-3 and TRBJ2-7; TRBD1 might be the D (6 bases). The CDR3 consists of 14 residues. CDR1 is SGHTA and CDR2 is FQGTGA in the germline V gene. V was clipped by 4 bases and J by 2 bases, with 12 bases between them. The DNA for the CDR3 is TGTGCCAGCAGCTCCATGGACAGACCCTACGAGCAGTACTTC. This encodes CASSSMDRPYEQYF. The full variable domain, completed using reference TRBV7-3 and TRBJ2-7, is GAGVSQTPSNKVTEKGKYVELRCDPISGHTALYWYRQSLGQGPEFLIYFQGTGAADDSGLPNDRFFAVRPEGSVSTLKIQRTERGDSAVYLCASSSMDRPYEQYFGPGTRLTVT.

This clone was found once. This rearrangement joins TRBV11-2 to TRBJ1-1; no firm D call. This CDR3 has 12 residues. Deletions cut 1 base from V and 7 bases from J, with 7 bases between. The germline V gene encodes CDR1 SGHAT and CDR2 FQNNGV. Here the CDR3 reads CASSLVGLEAFF. In DNA form, the CDR3 reads TGTGCCAGCAGCTTAGTTGGGCTTGAAGCTTTCTTT.

The J gene is TRBJ2-7, the V gene TRBV19; TRBD2 aligns across 12 bases. V dropped 4 bases and J dropped 6; count of bases not matched to a gene: 4. Per germline, CDR1 LNHDA and CDR2 SQIVND (reference sequence). CDR3 length: 14 residues. The chain's CDR3 is CASSTRTSGTEQYF. Here the CDR3 DNA reads TGTGCCAGTAGTACACGGACTAGCGGGACCGAGCAGTACTTC.

This clone has more than one count but fewer than ten. This rearrangement joins TRBV7-9 to TRBJ1-1; D is uncertain. Germline CDR1 reads SEHNR; CDR2 reads FQNEAQ (reference sequence). The CDR3 runs to 12 residues. The CDR3 sequence is CACGGRNTEAFF. The CDR3 DNA reads as TGTGCTTGCGGAGGACGGAACACTGAAGCTTTCTTT.

V usage is TRBV7-2 and J usage is TRBJ1-2, with 9 bases aligning to TRBD1. Germline lookup yields CDR1 SGHTA and CDR2 FQGNSA. V lost 5 bases and J lost 6; bases outside the gene matches: 10. This CDR3 contains 15 residues. CDR3 sequence (DNA): TGTGCCAGCAGCCCTCTAGGACAGGGGAGGGATGGCTACACCTTC. This gives the protein CASSPLGQGRDGYTF.

This clone was recorded once. This chain uses TRBV4-2 with TRBJ2-5; TRBD2 matches 8 bases. The J call may be faulty, since TRBJ2-7 better matches the DNA end. From germline, CDR1 is LGHNA and CDR2 YNFKEQ. The CDR3 extends over 15 amino acids. The CDR3 protein is CASSQDETSGYEQYF. The CDR3 coding sequence is TGTGCCAGCAGCCAAGATGAAACTAGCGGCTACGAGCAGTACTTC.

This chain joins TRBV14 and TRBJ2-7; D gene ambiguous. This CDR3 region has 16 residues. V was clipped by 0 bases and J by 5 bases, with 17 bases between them. Germline CDR1 SGHDN, CDR2 FVKESK. In nucleotides, the CDR3 is TGTGCCAGCAGCCAAGATCCCCCCTTTTTGTTGAACGAGCAGTACTTC. Translating it yields CASSQDPPFLLNEQYF.

This chain joins TRBV29-1 and TRBJ2-1; D perhaps matches TRBD2 (6 bases). The V and J ends lost 7 bases and 1 base respectively, with 17 bases between them. This CDR3 is 15 amino acids long. Per the germline V gene, CDR1 is SQVTM and CDR2 is ANQGSEA. CDR3 sequence (DNA): TGCAGCGCCGCCGGGGCCGGGGGATCCTACAATGAGCAGTTCTTC. Translated, it gives CSAAGAGGSYNEQFF.

This sequence joins TRBV28 and TRBJ1-1; D might be TRBD1 (6 bases). Looked up from germline, CDR1 is MDHEN and CDR2 is SYDVKM. This CDR3 comprises 15 residues. Trimming removed 3 bases from V and 5 bases from J, with 16 bases in between. CDR3 region: CASSLQRAGATEAFF. CDR3 bases: TGTGCCAGCAGTTTGCAGCGGGCAGGGGCTACTGAAGCTTTCTTT.

The chain joins TRBV7-9 to TRBJ2-2; 8 bases line up with TRBD1. The CDR3 is 14 amino acids. V was pared by 8 bases and J by 4 bases, with 6 bases of the junction left unmatched. Germline CDR1 is SEHNR and CDR2 is FQNEAQ (reference sequence). The CDR3 spells CASGQGEGTGELFF. CDR3 in DNA: TGTGCCAGCGGACAGGGCGAGGGCACCGGGGAGCTGTTTTTT.

CDR3 amino acids: CASTTLRVTGELFF. The CDR3 region has the DNA TGTGCCAGCACTACCTTGCGGGTCACCGGGGAGCTGTTTTTT. V usage is TRBV6-1 and J usage is TRBJ2-2, with D perhaps TRBD2 (5 bases). The germline V and J ends were trimmed by 7 bases and 4 bases, with 13 bases remaining between them. The germline CDR1 and CDR2 sequences are MNHNS and SASEGT. The CDR3 has 14 residues.

This chain joins TRBV19 and TRBJ2-1; 10 bases are a match to TRBD2. This CDR3 spans 16 amino acids. After removal of 4 bases from V and 2 bases from J, the junction contained 5 bases not matched to a gene. CDR1 and CDR2 (germline): LNHDA, SQIVND (reference sequence). CDR3 sequence reads: CASSTSGRRTYNEQFF. DNA of the CDR3: TGTGCCAGTAGTACTAGCGGGAGACGCACCTACAATGAGCAGTTCTTC.

The chain couples TRBV5-4 to TRBJ2-5; D is perhaps TRBD2 (5 bases). Germline V gives CDR1 SGHNT, CDR2 YYREEE (reference sequence). The CDR3 loop spans 15 amino acids. The V end was cut by 1 base, the J end by 5 bases, with 15 bases between. CDR3 nucleotide sequence: TGTGCCAGCAGCTTGCCATCTGGGAGCCTGGAGACCCAGTACTTC. Translating it yields CASSLPSGSLETQYF.

V usage is TRBV5-1 and J usage is TRBJ2-3; D gene unclear. Germline lookup yields CDR1 SGHRS and CDR2 YFSETQ. V was shortened by 0 bases and J by 6 bases, with 14 bases between the two germline ends. The CDR3 has 15 residues. CDR3 in amino acids: CASSLALGGVDTQYF. The CDR3 DNA reads as TGCGCCAGCAGCTTGGCCTTGGGTGGAGTGGATACGCAGTATTTT.

This chain connects TRBV2 to TRBJ1-5, with a weak D call TRBD1 (6 bases). CDR1 SNHLY and CDR2 FYNNEI come from the germline V gene. V was shortened by 6 bases and J by 4 bases, with 16 bases between the two germline ends. The CDR3 spans 15 residues. CDR3: CASRPGGQGNQPQHF. In DNA, the CDR3 is TGTGCCAGCAGGCCCGGGGGGCAGGGTAATCAGCCCCAGCATTTT.